This is a list of T cell receptor beta chains from one sample in a study of blood T cell repertoires in COVID-19. Data came from immunoSEQ multiplex PCR; TCRdb stores just in-frame clones and leaves some out. In the table there are under 200,000 clones, 84% of which are singletons. Sequenced input: peripheral blood. The source is a man under 40 with active or convalescent COVID-19. Each CDR3 is given with its conserved first and last residue. The order of the fields is CDR3 protein, CDR3 DNA, clone size, J gene, V gene, D gene. The D gene is left open where the match is weak. Clone sizes are given selectively: once, few, many, or a class where the clone is expanded.

CASSLSSLGSGNLGEQFF TGTGCCAGTAGTCTATCCTCACTGGGTAGCGGGAATCTGGGGGAGCAGTTCTTC - TRBJ2-1 TRBV19 TRBD2
CASKDNTDTQYF TGTGCCAGTAAGGACAACACAGATACGCAGTATTTT - TRBJ2-3 TRBV6-1 -
CASSQGTVLNTEAFF TGCGCCAGCAGCCAAGGTACAGTGCTGAACACTGAAGCTTTCTTT - TRBJ1-1 TRBV4-3 -
CASSPLFGLAGGPNTGELFF TGTGCCAGCAGTCCACTCTTCGGACTAGCGGGGGGGCCGAACACCGGGGAGCTGTTTTTT many TRBJ2-2 TRBV27 TRBD2
CSVYRGDTEAFF TGCAGCGTCTACAGGGGTGACACTGAAGCTTTCTTT - TRBJ1-1 TRBV29-1 TRBD1
CASSTGQALSNYGYTF TGCGCCAGCAGCACGGGACAGGCCCTTTCTAACTATGGCTACACCTTC - TRBJ1-2 TRBV5-1 TRBD1
CASTIPGQRYEQYF TGTGCCAGCACCATACCGGGACAGAGGTACGAGCAGTACTTC once TRBJ2-7 TRBV11-3 TRBD1
CASSRTGGNVDTQYF TGCGCCAGCAGCCGAACAGGGGGCAACGTAGATACGCAGTATTTT - TRBJ2-3 TRBV5-1 TRBD1
CASSARTGRAGVSYNEQFF TGTGCCAGCAGCGCCCGGACAGGGCGGGCGGGAGTCTCCTACAATGAGCAGTTCTTC once TRBJ2-1 TRBV9 -
CATYPGGQGEQFF TGTGCCACCTACCCCGGGGGTCAAGGTGAGCAGTTCTTC - TRBJ2-1 TRBV27 -
CATSEAGQGKDYGYTF TGTGCCACCAGTGAGGCGGGACAGGGTAAGGACTATGGCTACACCTTC - TRBJ1-2 TRBV24-1 TRBD1
CASSSTGPGSEQYF TGTGCCAGCAGCTCGACAGGGCCAGGCTCCGAGCAGTACTTC few TRBJ2-7 TRBV7-9 TRBD1
CASSQLSGGDGETQYF TGTGCCAGCAGCCAACTAAGCGGGGGCGACGGGGAGACCCAGTACTTC few TRBJ2-5 TRBV4-2 TRBD2
CASSLETARGNTIYF TGTGCCAGCAGCTTAGAGACAGCTCGAGGAAACACCATATATTTT - TRBJ1-3 TRBV7-2 -
CASSFSTGAGTEAFF TGTGCCAGTAGTTTCTCGACAGGGGCGGGCACTGAAGCTTTCTTT - TRBJ1-1 TRBV19 TRBD1
CASSSTSGEQFF TGTGCCAGCAGCTCGACTAGCGGCGAGCAGTTCTTC - TRBJ2-1 TRBV5-6 TRBD2
CASSATGYNQPQHF TGCGCCAGCAGCGCAACAGGGTACAATCAGCCCCAGCATTTT - TRBJ1-5 TRBV10-1 -
CASTLEGGREGYTF TGCGCCAGCACCTTGGAAGGGGGCCGTGAAGGCTACACCTTC - TRBJ1-2 TRBV5-1 TRBD1
CASSQNTGGRWTEAFF TGCGCCAGCAGCCAGAACACCGGGGGACGGTGGACTGAAGCTTTCTTT - TRBJ1-1 TRBV4-1 -
CASTLGSGTIQETQYF TGTGCCAGCACCTTAGGTAGCGGTACTATTCAAGAGACCCAGTACTTC - TRBJ2-5 TRBV3-1/TRBV3-2 -
CASSPPLAAPDTQYF TGTGCCAGCTCACCCCCTCTAGCGGCCCCGGATACGCAGTATTTT - TRBJ2-3 TRBV18 TRBD2
CASSSPRDRGAETQYF TGTGCCAGCAGTTCACCCAGGGACAGGGGAGCAGAGACCCAGTACTTC - TRBJ2-5 TRBV28 TRBD1
CSVGTGAYEQYF TGCAGCGTCGGGACAGGGGCCTACGAGCAGTACTTC - TRBJ2-7 TRBV29-1 TRBD1
CASSNPAGSGWTEAFF TGTGCCAGTAGTAACCCAGCAGGGTCGGGTTGGACTGAAGCTTTCTTT - TRBJ1-1 TRBV19 -
CASRQDITTEAFF TGTGCCAGCAGGCAGGATATAACAACTGAAGCTTTCTTT - TRBJ1-1 TRBV2 -
CASSYSGAELAGGLPDNEQFF TGTGCCAGCAGTTACTCGGGCGCGGAGCTAGCGGGAGGCCTTCCGGACAATGAGCAGTTCTTC - TRBJ2-1 TRBV6-2/TRBV6-3 TRBD2